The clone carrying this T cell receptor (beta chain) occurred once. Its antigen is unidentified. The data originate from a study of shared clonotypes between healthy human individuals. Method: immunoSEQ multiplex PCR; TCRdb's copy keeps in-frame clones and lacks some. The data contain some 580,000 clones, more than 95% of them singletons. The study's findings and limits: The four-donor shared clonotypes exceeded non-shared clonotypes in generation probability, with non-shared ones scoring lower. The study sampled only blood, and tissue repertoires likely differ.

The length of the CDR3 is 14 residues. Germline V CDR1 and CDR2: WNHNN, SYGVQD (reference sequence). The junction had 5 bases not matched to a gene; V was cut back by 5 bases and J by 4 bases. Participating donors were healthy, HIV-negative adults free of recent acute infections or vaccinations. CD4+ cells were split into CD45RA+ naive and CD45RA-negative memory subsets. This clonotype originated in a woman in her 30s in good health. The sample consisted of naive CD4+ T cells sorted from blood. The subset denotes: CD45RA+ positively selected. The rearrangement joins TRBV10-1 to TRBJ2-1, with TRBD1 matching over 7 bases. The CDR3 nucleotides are TGCGCCAGCAGTACCGGGACAGATTACAATGAGCAGTTCTTC. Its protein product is CASSTGTDYNEQFF.